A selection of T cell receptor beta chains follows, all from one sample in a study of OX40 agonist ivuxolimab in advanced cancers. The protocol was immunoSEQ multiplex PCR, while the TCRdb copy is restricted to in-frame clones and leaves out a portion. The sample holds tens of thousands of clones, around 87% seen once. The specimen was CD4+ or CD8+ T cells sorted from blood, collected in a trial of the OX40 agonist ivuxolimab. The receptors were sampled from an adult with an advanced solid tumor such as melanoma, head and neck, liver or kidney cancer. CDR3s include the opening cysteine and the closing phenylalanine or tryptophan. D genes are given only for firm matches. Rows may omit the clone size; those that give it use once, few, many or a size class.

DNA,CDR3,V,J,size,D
TGTGCCAGCAGTTTAATCTCATCCTCCTCCTACAATGAGCAGTTCTTC,CASSLISSSSYNEQFF,TRBV28,TRBJ2-1,NA,NA
TGTGCCAGCACCCCTCCCAAGGGCACAGGGGGCAACGAGCAGTACTTC,CASTPPKGTGGNEQYF,TRBV25-1,TRBJ2-7,NA,TRBD1
TGTGCCATCTCCGGGCCCTACAATGAGCAGTTCTTC,CAISGPYNEQFF,TRBV2,TRBJ2-1,NA,NA
TGTGCCAGCAGCTCCCACGCCGGGGAGCTGTTTTTT,CASSSHAGELFF,TRBV7-9,TRBJ2-2,NA,NA
TGTGCCAGCAGCTTAGGGGAGATCCAGTACTTC,CASSLGEIQYF,TRBV7-9,TRBJ2-5,NA,NA
TGTGCCAGCAGCTTGAAGCTCAGGGGGCGTCAGTATGGCTACACCTTC,CASSLKLRGRQYGYTF,TRBV5-8,TRBJ1-2,NA,TRBD1
TGTGCCAGCGCCAGCGGCGGGGCCACAGATACGCAGTATTTT,CASASGGATDTQYF,TRBV7-3,TRBJ2-3,NA,NA
TGTGCCAGCAGCTTATCCTCCTCTGGAAACACCATATATTTT,CASSLSSSGNTIYF,TRBV13,TRBJ1-3,NA,NA
TGTGCCATCAAGACAGGGGAGGAGACCCAGTACTTC,CAIKTGEETQYF,TRBV10-3,TRBJ2-5,NA,TRBD1
TGTGCCAGCAGCTTCAATGCAGCCCGGGAGCTGTTTTTT,CASSFNAARELFF,TRBV5-6,TRBJ2-2,NA,NA
TGTGCCAGCAGTTTAGGGGTATCAGATACGCAGTATTTT,CASSLGVSDTQYF,TRBV28,TRBJ2-3,NA,NA
TGTGCCAGCAGCTCGTCGGACAGGGGGCTTGACACCGGGGAGCTGTTTTTT,CASSSSDRGLDTGELFF,TRBV7-7,TRBJ2-2,NA,TRBD1
TGCGCCAGCAGCCCGACATGGGGCAATCAGCCCCAGCATTTT,CASSPTWGNQPQHF,TRBV5-1,TRBJ1-5,NA,NA
TGTGCCAGTAGCCCGACGTCAACTAATGAAAAACTGTTTTTT,CASSPTSTNEKLFF,TRBV19,TRBJ1-4,NA,NA
TGTGCCAGTAGTATTCAGACAGGAGGTGAAGCTTTCTTT,CASSIQTGGEAFF,TRBV19,TRBJ1-1,NA,NA
TGTGCCAGCAGTGCGACCAACAATCAGCCCCAGCATTTT,CASSATNNQPQHF,TRBV2,TRBJ1-5,NA,NA
TGTGCCAGCAGTGATCTCGGGACAGGGCGCGAGCAGTACTTC,CASSDLGTGREQYF,TRBV25-1,TRBJ2-7,NA,TRBD1
TGCGCCAGCAGCCAAGATGCGGAAATGACCCAGTACTTC,CASSQDAEMTQYF,TRBV4-1,TRBJ2-5,once,NA
TGTGCCAGGACCGGGACAGGGGTTGTAGATACGCAGTATTTT,CARTGTGVVDTQYF,TRBV2,TRBJ2-3,NA,TRBD1
TGTGCCAGCAGCTTGGGAAATCAGCCCCAGCATTTT,CASSLGNQPQHF,TRBV2,TRBJ1-5,NA,NA
TGTGCCAGCAGCAGGGCTAGCGGGAGGAGCGGTGAGCAGTTCTTC,CASSRASGRSGEQFF,TRBV7-6,TRBJ2-1,NA,TRBD2
TGTGCCACCAGCAGAGATCGGATCGGGGGAAGGAATGGCTACACCTTC,CATSRDRIGGRNGYTF,TRBV15,TRBJ1-2,NA,NA
TGTGCCAGTAGTATAAGGACACCATATAGCAATCAGCCCCAGCATTTT,CASSIRTPYSNQPQHF,TRBV19,TRBJ1-5,NA,NA
TGCGCCAGCAGAACGACAGGGGGTCGCTCCTACGAGCAGTACTTC,CASRTTGGRSYEQYF,TRBV5-1,TRBJ2-7,NA,TRBD1
TGTGCCAGCGGTACTTGGGATCCCCAGCATTTT,CASGTWDPQHF,TRBV27,TRBJ1-5,NA,NA
TGTGCCAGCAGTTTAAGGGGGGCGCACAATGAGCAGTTCTTC,CASSLRGAHNEQFF,TRBV27,TRBJ2-1,NA,NA
TGTGCCAGCCCCCTCCCTGAGGGAAACACCATATATTTT,CASPLPEGNTIYF,TRBV7-9,TRBJ1-3,NA,NA
TGTGCCAGCAGTTACCTGGCATTAGGATCACCCCTCCACTTT,CASSYLALGSPLHF,TRBV6-6,TRBJ1-6,few,NA
TGTGCCAGTAGTCTTTTGGATCCACCCCAGCATTTT,CASSLLDPPQHF,TRBV19,TRBJ1-5,NA,NA
TGTGCCAGCAGCGCCCGGACAGGGTACACTGAAGCTTTCTTT,CASSARTGYTEAFF,TRBV5-4,TRBJ1-1,few,TRBD1
TGTGCCAGCAGGTCGATGAGAACGGGCATGAACACTGAAGCTTTCTTT,CASRSMRTGMNTEAFF,TRBV27,TRBJ1-1,NA,NA
TGTGCCAGCAGCTTACGGCGGGAGGGCATGGAGCAGTTCTTC,CASSLRREGMEQFF,TRBV7-2,TRBJ2-1,NA,TRBD2
TGTGCCAGCAGTCAACCTCAGGGACTTAACACCGGGGAGCTGTTTTTT,CASSQPQGLNTGELFF,TRBV11-2,TRBJ2-2,few,NA
TGTGCCAGCGGATGGAGGCTAGCGGAAGAGACCCAGTACTTC,CASGWRLAEETQYF,TRBV6-5,TRBJ2-5,NA,TRBD2
TGTGCCAGCACCGGGCCACCCGACAGGGCGGGTGAAAAACTGTTTTTT,CASTGPPDRAGEKLFF,TRBV7-9,TRBJ1-4,NA,TRBD1
TGCAGTGCTAGTAAGGGCGGGGAGCAGTACTTC,CSASKGGEQYF,TRBV20-1,TRBJ2-7,NA,NA
TGTGCCAGCAGTGCCGACAGGGGAGGGAATCAGCCCCAGCATTTT,CASSADRGGNQPQHF,TRBV2,TRBJ1-5,few,TRBD1
TGTGCCAGTAGTCCCGGGACAGGGTCCGGGGAGCTGTTTTTT,CASSPGTGSGELFF,TRBV19,TRBJ2-2,NA,TRBD1
TGTGCCAGCACCGGGCCTTCCTACGAGCAGTACTTC,CASTGPSYEQYF,TRBV5-4,TRBJ2-7,NA,NA
TGTGCCAGCAGCGGGAGCGGGGGGGCCTACAATGAGCAGTTCTTC,CASSGSGGAYNEQFF,TRBV9,TRBJ2-1,once,TRBD2
TGTGCCAGCAGCGTCATTCCGGGGGAGGAAGCTTTCTTT,CASSVIPGEEAFF,TRBV7-2,TRBJ1-1,NA,NA
TGTGCCAGCAGCTCCGGCGGGACAGGGGTTTACAATGAGCAGTTCTTC,CASSSGGTGVYNEQFF,TRBV11-2,TRBJ2-1,few,TRBD1
TGTGCCAGCAGTTTCCTTTCTTCAGATACGCAGTATTTT,CASSFLSSDTQYF,TRBV27,TRBJ2-3,few,NA
TGTGCCAGCAGTTTAGAGGGACAGGACACAGATACGCAGTATTTT,CASSLEGQDTDTQYF,TRBV27,TRBJ2-3,NA,TRBD1
TGCGCCAGCAGCTTGGCGGGAGCCACCACTGAAGCTTTCTTT,CASSLAGATTEAFF,TRBV5-1,TRBJ1-1,NA,NA
TGTGCCAGCAGTCGAAACAGGGGGTACGAGCAGTACTTC,CASSRNRGYEQYF,TRBV27,TRBJ2-7,NA,TRBD1